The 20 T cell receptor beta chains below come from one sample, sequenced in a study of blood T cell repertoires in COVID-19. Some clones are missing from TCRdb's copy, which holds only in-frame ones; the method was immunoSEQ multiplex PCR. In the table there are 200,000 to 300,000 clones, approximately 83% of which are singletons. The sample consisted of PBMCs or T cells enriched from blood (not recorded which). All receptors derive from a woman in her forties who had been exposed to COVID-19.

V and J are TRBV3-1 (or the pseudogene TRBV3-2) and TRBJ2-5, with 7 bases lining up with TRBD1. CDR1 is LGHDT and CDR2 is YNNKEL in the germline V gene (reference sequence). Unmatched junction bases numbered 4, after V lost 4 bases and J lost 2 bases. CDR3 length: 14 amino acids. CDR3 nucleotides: TGTGCCAGCAGCCCGCGGACAGGTCAAGAGACCCAGTACTTC. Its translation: CASSPRTGQETQYF.

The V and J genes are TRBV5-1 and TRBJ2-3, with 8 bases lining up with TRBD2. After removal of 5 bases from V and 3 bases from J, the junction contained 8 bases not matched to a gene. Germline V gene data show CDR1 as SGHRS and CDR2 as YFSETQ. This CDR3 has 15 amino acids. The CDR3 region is CASRWTGGDTDTQYF. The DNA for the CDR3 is TGCGCCAGCAGGTGGACCGGGGGGGATACAGATACGCAGTATTTT.

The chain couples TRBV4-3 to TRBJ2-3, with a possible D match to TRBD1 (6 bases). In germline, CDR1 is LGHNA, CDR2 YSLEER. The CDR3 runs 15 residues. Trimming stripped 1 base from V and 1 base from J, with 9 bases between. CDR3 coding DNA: TGCGCCAGCAGCCAAGGGACAGCCGGCACAGATACGCAGTATTTT. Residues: CASSQGTAGTDTQYF.

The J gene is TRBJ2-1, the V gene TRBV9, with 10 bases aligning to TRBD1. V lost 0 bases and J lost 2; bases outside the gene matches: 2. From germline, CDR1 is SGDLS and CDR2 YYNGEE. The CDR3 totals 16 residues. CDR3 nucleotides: TGTGCCAGCAGCGTAGAGGGGACAGGGGCCTACAATGAGCAGTTCTTC. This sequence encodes CASSVEGTGAYNEQFF. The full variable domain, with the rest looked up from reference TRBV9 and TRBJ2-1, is DSGVTQTPKHLITATGQRVTLRCSPRSGDLSVYWYQQSLDQGLQFLIQYYNGEERAKGNILERFSAQQFPDLHSELNLSSLELGDSALYFCASSVEGTGAYNEQFFGPGTRLTVL.

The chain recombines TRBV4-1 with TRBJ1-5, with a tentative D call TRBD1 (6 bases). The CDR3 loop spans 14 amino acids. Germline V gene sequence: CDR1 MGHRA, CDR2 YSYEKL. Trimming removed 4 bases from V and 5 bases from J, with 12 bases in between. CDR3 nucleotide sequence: TGCGCCAGCAGCCCTGGAGGGGGGGATCAGCCCCAGCATTTT. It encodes CASSPGGGDQPQHF.

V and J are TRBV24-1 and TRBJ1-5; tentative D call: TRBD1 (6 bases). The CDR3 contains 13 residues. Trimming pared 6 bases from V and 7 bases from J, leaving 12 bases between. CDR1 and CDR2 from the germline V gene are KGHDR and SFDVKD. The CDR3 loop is CATSRGGSQPQHF. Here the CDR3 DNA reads TGTGCCACCAGTCGGGGGGGCTCACAGCCCCAGCATTTT.

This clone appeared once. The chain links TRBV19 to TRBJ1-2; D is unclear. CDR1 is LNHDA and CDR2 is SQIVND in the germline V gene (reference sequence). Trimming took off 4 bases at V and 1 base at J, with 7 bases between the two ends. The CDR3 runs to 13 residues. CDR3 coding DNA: TGTGCCAGTAGTAGAGACATTAACTATGGCTACACCTTC. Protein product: CASSRDINYGYTF.

The CDR3, as DNA: TGTGCCAGCAGTGACCAGGGAAATCAGCCCCAGCATTTT. Amino acids: CASSDQGNQPQHF. This chain joins TRBV6-2 or TRBV6-3 and TRBJ1-5; perhaps TRBD1 as D (5 bases). The CDR3 is 13 amino acids. Germline V gene lookup returns CDR1 MNHEY and CDR2 SVGEGT. Trimming took off 5 bases at V and 4 bases at J, with 9 bases between the two ends.

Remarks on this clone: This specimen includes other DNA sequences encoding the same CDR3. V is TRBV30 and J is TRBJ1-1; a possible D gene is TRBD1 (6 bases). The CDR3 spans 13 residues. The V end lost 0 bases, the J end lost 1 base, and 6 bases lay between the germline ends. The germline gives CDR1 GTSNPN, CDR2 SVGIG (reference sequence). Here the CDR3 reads CAWSVGGNTEAFF. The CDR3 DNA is TGTGCCTGGAGTGTAGGGGGGAACACTGAAGCTTTCTTT.

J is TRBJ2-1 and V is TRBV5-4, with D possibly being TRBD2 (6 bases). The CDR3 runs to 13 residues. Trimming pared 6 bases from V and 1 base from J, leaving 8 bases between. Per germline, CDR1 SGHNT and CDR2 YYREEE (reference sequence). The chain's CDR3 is CASTGGSYNEQFF. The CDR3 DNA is TGTGCCAGCACCGGGGGATCCTACAATGAGCAGTTCTTC.

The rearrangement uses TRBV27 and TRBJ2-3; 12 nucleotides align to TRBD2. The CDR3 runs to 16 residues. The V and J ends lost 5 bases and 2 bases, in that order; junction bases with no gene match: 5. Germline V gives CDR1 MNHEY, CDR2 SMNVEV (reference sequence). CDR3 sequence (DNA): TGTGCCAGCAGTACTACTAGCGGGGGGCCCACAGATACGCAGTATTTT. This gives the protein CASSTTSGGPTDTQYF.

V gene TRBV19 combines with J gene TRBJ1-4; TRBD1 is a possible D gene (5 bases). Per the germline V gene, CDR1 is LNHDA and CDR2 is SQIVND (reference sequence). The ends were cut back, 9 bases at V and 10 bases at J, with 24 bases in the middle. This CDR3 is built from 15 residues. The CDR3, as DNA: TGTGCCAGCCGGGATGGGACTACCGTCGTGGGAAAACTGTTTTTT. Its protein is CASRDGTTVVGKLFF. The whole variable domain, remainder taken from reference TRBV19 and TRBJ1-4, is DGGITQSPKYLFRKEGQNVTLSCEQNLNHDAMYWYRQDPGQGLRLIYYSQIVNDFQKGDIAEGYSVSREKKESFPLTVTSAQKNPTAFYLCASRDGTTVVGKLFFGSGTQLSVL.

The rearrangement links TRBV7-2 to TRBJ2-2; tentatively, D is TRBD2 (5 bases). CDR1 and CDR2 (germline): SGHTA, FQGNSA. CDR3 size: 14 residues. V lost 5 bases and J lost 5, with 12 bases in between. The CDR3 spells CASSLWTGTGELFF. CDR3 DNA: TGTGCCAGCAGCCTATGGACGGGGACCGGGGAGCTGTTTTTT.

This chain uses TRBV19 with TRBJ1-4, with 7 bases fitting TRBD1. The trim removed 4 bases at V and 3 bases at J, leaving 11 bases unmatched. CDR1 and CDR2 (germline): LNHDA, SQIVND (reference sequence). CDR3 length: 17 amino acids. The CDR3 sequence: CASSTGTAVRANEKLFF. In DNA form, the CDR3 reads TGTGCCAGTAGTACCGGGACAGCCGTCAGGGCTAATGAAAAACTGTTTTTT.

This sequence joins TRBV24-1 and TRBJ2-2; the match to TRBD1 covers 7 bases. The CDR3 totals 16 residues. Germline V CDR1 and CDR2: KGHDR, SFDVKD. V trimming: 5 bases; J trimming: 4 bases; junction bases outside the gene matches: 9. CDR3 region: CATSGVGTAITGELFF. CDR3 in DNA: TGTGCCACCAGTGGGGTCGGGACAGCGATCACCGGGGAGCTGTTTTTT.

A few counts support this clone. CDR3: CASSPSGGSNTGELFF. As DNA, the CDR3 is TGCGCCAGCAGCCCATCGGGGGGATCGAACACCGGGGAGCTGTTTTTT. The chain employs TRBV5-1 and TRBJ2-2, with 7 bases that match TRBD2. The V segment lost 4 bases and the J segment 0 bases; nucleotides outside the gene matches: 6. Germline CDR1 reads SGHRS; CDR2 reads YFSETQ. This CDR3 region has 16 residues.

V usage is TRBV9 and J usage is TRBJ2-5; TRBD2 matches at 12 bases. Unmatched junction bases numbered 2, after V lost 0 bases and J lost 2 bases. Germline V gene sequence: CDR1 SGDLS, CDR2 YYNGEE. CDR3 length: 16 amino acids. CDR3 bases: TGTGCCAGCAGCGTAGAGACTAGCGGGGGTCAAGAGACCCAGTACTTC. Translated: CASSVETSGGQETQYF.

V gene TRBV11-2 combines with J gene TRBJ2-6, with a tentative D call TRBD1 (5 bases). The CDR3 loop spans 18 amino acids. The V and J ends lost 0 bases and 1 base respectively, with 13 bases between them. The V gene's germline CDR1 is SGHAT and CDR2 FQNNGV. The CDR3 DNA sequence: TGTGCCAGCAGCTTAGATAACAGGCCCCATTCTGGGGCCAACGTCCTGACTTTC. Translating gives CASSLDNRPHSGANVLTF.

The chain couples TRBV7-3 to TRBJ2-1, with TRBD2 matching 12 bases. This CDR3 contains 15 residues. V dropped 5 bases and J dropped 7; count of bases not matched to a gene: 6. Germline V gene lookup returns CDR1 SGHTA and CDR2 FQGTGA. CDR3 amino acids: CASSAGTSGLNEQFF. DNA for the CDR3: TGTGCCAGCAGCGCCGGGACTAGCGGGTTAAATGAGCAGTTCTTC. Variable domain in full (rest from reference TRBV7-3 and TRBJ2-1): GAGVSQTPSNKVTEKGKYVELRCDPISGHTALYWYRQSLGQGPEFLIYFQGTGAADDSGLPNDRFFAVRPEGSVSTLKIQRTERGDSAVYLCASSAGTSGLNEQFFGPGTRLTVL.

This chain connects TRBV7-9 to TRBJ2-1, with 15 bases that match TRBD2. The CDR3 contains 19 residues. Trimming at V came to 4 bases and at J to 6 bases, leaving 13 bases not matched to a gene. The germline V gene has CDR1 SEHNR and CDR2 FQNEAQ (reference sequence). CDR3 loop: CASSYRQGLAGGSGNEQFF. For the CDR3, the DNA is TGTGCCAGCAGCTACAGACAGGGACTAGCGGGGGGTTCGGGCAATGAGCAGTTCTTC.